These 5 T cell receptor beta chains were sequenced from one sample in a study of a mutant IDH1 vaccine in newly diagnosed glioma. Documented time point: week 47, end of study. The investigators gave 300 ug of mutant IDH1 20-mer peptide in each vaccine dose, together with topical imiquimod. No antigen is known for these receptors. The repertoire was sequenced with immunoSEQ multiplex PCR; TCRdb's copy has only in-frame clones and lacks some. The table includes tens of thousands of clones, approximately 89% detected once. The material was PBMCs, obtained from a glioma patient whose treatment included an IDH1 peptide vaccine. The receptors stem from a man in his forties or fifties with glioma.

The chain recombines TRBV7-2 with TRBJ2-7, with no clear D. The CDR3 totals 13 residues. Germline lookup yields CDR1 SGHTA and CDR2 FQGNSA. Trimming stripped 0 bases from V and 2 bases from J, with 5 bases between. CDR3 bases: TGTGCCAGCAGCTTAGCAGGTACCTACGAGCAGTACTTC. Protein sequence: CASSLAGTYEQYF.

The V and J genes are TRBV2 and TRBJ1-3; D not resolved. This CDR3 spans 16 amino acids. The V gene lost 3 bases and the J gene lost 1 base, with 13 bases spanning the gap. The germline gives CDR1 SNHLY, CDR2 FYNNEI. CDR3 sequence reads: CASSDRSRVSGNTIYF. CDR3 nucleotides: TGTGCCAGCAGTGATAGGAGCCGTGTATCTGGAAACACCATATATTTT.

This clone was detected only a few times. The chain has TRBV11-2 and TRBJ2-7; the match to TRBD1 covers 10 bases. The CDR3 extends over 15 amino acids. J was trimmed by 3 bases and V by 5 bases; bases with no gene match: 7. Looked up from germline, CDR1 is SGHAT and CDR2 is FQNNGV. CDR3 residues: CASSIWTGGDYEQYF. The CDR3 nucleotides are TGTGCCAGCAGCATCTGGACAGGGGGTGACTACGAGCAGTACTTC. Drawing the rest from reference TRBV11-2 and TRBJ2-7, the complete variable domain is EAGVAQSPRYKIIEKRQSVAFWCNPISGHATLYWYQQILGQGPKLLIQFQNNGVVDDSQLPKDRFSAERLKGVDSTLKIQPAKLEDSAVYLCASSIWTGGDYEQYFGPGTRLTVT.

The chain couples TRBV19 to TRBJ1-5; D remains ambiguous. The CDR3 totals 15 residues. Germline values: CDR1 LNHDA, CDR2 SQIVND (reference sequence). The germline V and J ends were trimmed by 7 bases and 5 bases, with 18 bases remaining between them. The CDR3 reads CASTVLGFYDQPQHF. The CDR3 nucleotides are TGTGCCAGTACCGTCTTGGGTTTTTACGATCAGCCCCAGCATTTT.

This clone was seen once. The CDR3 loop reads CASSGRNQGTSYEQYF. The CDR3 DNA reads as TGTGCCAGCAGCGGACGTAACCAGGGGACCTCCTACGAGCAGTACTTC. This sequence joins TRBV9 and TRBJ2-7; possibly TRBD1 for D (6 bases). This CDR3 has 16 residues. V shed 3 bases and J shed 0 bases, with 16 bases lying between them. The V gene's germline CDR1 is SGDLS and CDR2 YYNGEE.